Given below is one TCR beta chain in context. These data are taken from a study of control samples from healthy donors and cancer patients. CDR1 and CDR2 (germline): MNHEY, SVGAGI. The CDR3 spans 13 residues. Trimming left V 6 bases short and J 5 bases short, with 8 bases between. The protocol was immunoSEQ multiplex PCR, while the TCRdb copy is restricted to in-frame clones and leaves out a portion. The sample lists about 42,000 clones, 70% to 90% occurring once. The sequencing input was blood. The chain uses TRBV6-5 and TRBJ2-6; D is undetermined. The receptor was isolated from a man in his 60s in good health. The CDR3 sequence is CASSLDRANVLTF. DNA of the CDR3: TGTGCCAGCAGCCTAGACAGGGCCAACGTCCTGACTTTC.